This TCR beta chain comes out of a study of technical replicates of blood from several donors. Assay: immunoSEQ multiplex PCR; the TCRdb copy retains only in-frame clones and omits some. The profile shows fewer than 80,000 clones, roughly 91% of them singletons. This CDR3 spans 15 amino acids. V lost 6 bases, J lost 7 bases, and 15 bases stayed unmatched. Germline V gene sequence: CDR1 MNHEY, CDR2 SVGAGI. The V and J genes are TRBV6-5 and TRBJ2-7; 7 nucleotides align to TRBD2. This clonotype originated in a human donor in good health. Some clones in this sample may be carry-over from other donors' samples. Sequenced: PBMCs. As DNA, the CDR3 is TGTGCCAGCAGACGAATAGCGGGTGGCGGCGGGGAGCAGTACTTC. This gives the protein CASRRIAGGGGEQYF.